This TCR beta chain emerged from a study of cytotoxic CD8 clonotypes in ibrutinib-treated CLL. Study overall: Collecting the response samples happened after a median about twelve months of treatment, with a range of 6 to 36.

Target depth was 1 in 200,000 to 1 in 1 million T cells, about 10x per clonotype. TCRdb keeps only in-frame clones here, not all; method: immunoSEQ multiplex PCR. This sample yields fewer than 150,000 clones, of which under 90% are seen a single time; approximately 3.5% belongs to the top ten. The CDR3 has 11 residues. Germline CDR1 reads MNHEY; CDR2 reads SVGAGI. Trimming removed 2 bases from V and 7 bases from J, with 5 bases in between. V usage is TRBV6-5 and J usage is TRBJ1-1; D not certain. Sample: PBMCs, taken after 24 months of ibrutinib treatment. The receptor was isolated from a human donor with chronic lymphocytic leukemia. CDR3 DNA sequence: TGTGCCAGCAGTTACGGATTTGAAGCTTTCTTT. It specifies CASSYGFEAFF.